This is a list of T cell receptor beta chains from one sample in a study of immune cell composition in non-small cell lung cancer. The table came from immunoSEQ multiplex PCR; TCRdb's copy has only in-frame clones and leaves some out. The sample has around 6,100 clones; 77% are singletons. The source material was non-adjacent lung tissue. The origin of the receptors is a human donor with non-small cell lung cancer. CDR3s include the opening cysteine and the closing phenylalanine or tryptophan. The order of the fields is J gene, clone size, V gene, D gene, CDR3 protein, CDR3 DNA. D genes are given only for firm matches. Part of the rows lack a size; the others show once, few, many or a class for expanded clones.

J: TRBJ1-6; size: NA; V: TRBV21-1; D: NA; CDR3: CASSKEGRTRSPLHF; DNA: TGTGCCAGCAGCAAAGAAGGCAGAACGAGGTCACCCCTCCACTTT
J: TRBJ2-5; size: NA; V: TRBV4-1; D: NA; CDR3: CASSQISTITGETQYF; DNA: TGCGCCAGCAGCCAGATCTCGACCATTACCGGGGAGACCCAGTACTTC
J: TRBJ1-1; size: NA; V: TRBV2; D: TRBD1; CDR3: CASMNQGATEAFF; DNA: TGTGCCAGCATGAACCAGGGGGCCACTGAAGCTTTCTTT
J: TRBJ2-5; size: NA; V: TRBV2; D: NA; CDR3: CASSDRGSQETQYF; DNA: TGTGCCAGCAGTGATCGGGGGAGCCAAGAGACCCAGTACTTC
J: TRBJ2-5; size: NA; V: TRBV7-9; D: NA; CDR3: CASSLNSRESETQYF; DNA: TGTGCCAGCAGCTTAAATTCGAGGGAGTCAGAGACCCAGTACTTC
J: TRBJ2-1; size: NA; V: TRBV18; D: NA; CDR3: CASSLGGALHNEQFF; DNA: TGTGCCAGCTCACTAGGCGGGGCTCTGCACAATGAGCAGTTCTTC
J: TRBJ2-3; size: NA; V: TRBV30; D: NA; CDR3: CAWNTGGTDTQYF; DNA: TGTGCCTGGAATACGGGGGGCACAGATACGCAGTATTTT
J: TRBJ1-1; size: NA; V: TRBV6-5; D: NA; CDR3: CASSPSGMNTEAFF; DNA: TGTGCCAGCAGCCCCTCGGGAATGAACACTGAAGCTTTCTTT
J: TRBJ2-7; size: NA; V: TRBV27; D: TRBD2; CDR3: CASNAFSGGEQYF; DNA: TGTGCCAGCAATGCTTTTTCGGGGGGGGAGCAGTACTTC
J: TRBJ2-1; size: once; V: TRBV5-1; D: TRBD2; CDR3: CASRLAGVPYNEQFF; DNA: TGCGCCAGCAGGCTAGCGGGAGTCCCTTACAATGAGCAGTTCTTC
J: TRBJ2-2; size: NA; V: TRBV12-5; D: TRBD1; CDR3: CASGLVQGANTGELFF; DNA: TGTGCTAGTGGTTTGGTACAGGGGGCGAACACCGGGGAGCTGTTTTTT
J: TRBJ1-4; size: NA; V: TRBV6-6; D: NA; CDR3: CASQDSNEKLFF; DNA: TGTGCCAGCCAGGACAGTAATGAAAAACTGTTTTTT
J: TRBJ2-2; size: NA; V: TRBV6-1; D: TRBD1; CDR3: CASSDAGTGLNTGELFF; DNA: TGTGCCAGCAGTGATGCTGGGACAGGGCTAAACACCGGGGAGCTGTTTTTT
J: TRBJ1-2; size: NA; V: TRBV29-1; D: TRBD1; CDR3: CSVEIGGGYTF; DNA: TGCAGCGTTGAAATAGGGGGCGGCTACACCTTC
J: TRBJ1-4; size: NA; V: TRBV11-2; D: NA; CDR3: CASSLFTSGVGEKLFF; DNA: TGTGCCAGCAGCTTATTTACATCAGGGGTTGGGGAAAAACTGTTTTTT
J: TRBJ2-5; size: NA; V: TRBV19; D: NA; CDR3: CASSIWSKETQYF; DNA: TGTGCCAGTAGTATCTGGAGCAAAGAGACCCAGTACTTC
J: TRBJ1-5; size: few; V: TRBV2; D: TRBD1; CDR3: CATRIGQGWDSNQPQHF; DNA: TGTGCCACCAGAATAGGACAGGGCTGGGATAGCAATCAGCCCCAGCATTTT
J: TRBJ1-5; size: NA; V: TRBV15; D: NA; CDR3: CATSRDSSNQPQHF; DNA: TGTGCCACCAGCAGGGACAGTAGCAATCAGCCCCAGCATTTT
J: TRBJ1-4; size: NA; V: TRBV28; D: TRBD1; CDR3: CASKDRQAEKLFF; DNA: TGTGCCAGCAAGGACAGGCAGGCTGAAAAACTGTTTTTT
J: TRBJ1-1; size: NA; V: TRBV21-1; D: NA; CDR3: CASSNQEKAFF; DNA: TGTGCCAGCAGCAATCAAGAGAAAGCTTTCTTT
J: TRBJ2-1; size: NA; V: TRBV6-1; D: TRBD2; CDR3: CASSVTSGRGFNEQFF; DNA: TGTGCCAGCAGTGTCACTAGCGGGAGAGGTTTCAATGAGCAGTTCTTC
J: TRBJ2-3; size: NA; V: TRBV4-2; D: TRBD2; CDR3: CASSLGSGGATWDTQYF; DNA: TGTGCCAGCAGCTTGGGAAGCGGGGGGGCTACCTGGGATACGCAGTATTTT
J: TRBJ1-5; size: once; V: TRBV5-1; D: TRBD1; CDR3: CASSPDRFSQPQHF; DNA: TGCGCCAGCAGCCCGGACAGGTTTAGTCAGCCCCAGCATTTT
J: TRBJ1-5; size: NA; V: TRBV5-4; D: NA; CDR3: CASSPDSGNQPQHF; DNA: TGTGCCAGCAGCCCGGACAGTGGCAATCAGCCCCAGCATTTT
J: TRBJ2-5; size: NA; V: TRBV18; D: NA; CDR3: CASSPRAGGAGARETQYF; DNA: TGTGCCAGCTCACCACGGGCAGGGGGCGCGGGAGCACGAGAGACCCAGTACTTC
J: TRBJ2-5; size: once; V: TRBV12-5; D: TRBD1; CDR3: CASGPGTGPSETQYF; DNA: TGTGCTAGTGGTCCCGGGACAGGGCCCTCGGAGACCCAGTACTTC
J: TRBJ2-7; size: NA; V: TRBV5-8; D: NA; CDR3: CASSLFRYEQYF; DNA: TGTGCCAGCAGCTTGTTCCGGTACGAGCAGTACTTC
J: TRBJ2-3; size: NA; V: TRBV7-6; D: TRBD1; CDR3: CASSRDRSTDTQYF; DNA: TGTGCCAGCAGCCGGGACAGAAGCACAGATACGCAGTATTTT
J: TRBJ2-3; size: NA; V: TRBV4-1; D: NA; CDR3: CASSQGHRTQFSTDTQYF; DNA: TGCGCCAGCAGCCAAGGGCACAGAACTCAATTTAGCACAGATACGCAGTATTTT
J: TRBJ2-1; size: NA; V: TRBV4-3; D: TRBD1; CDR3: CASSQEPQGSYNEQFF; DNA: TGCGCCAGCAGCCAAGAACCACAGGGGTCCTACAATGAGCAGTTCTTC
J: TRBJ2-4; size: NA; V: TRBV11-2; D: NA; CDR3: CASSSGGNIQYF; DNA: TGTGCCAGCAGCTCTGGGGGGAACATTCAGTACTTC
J: TRBJ2-1; size: NA; V: TRBV18; D: TRBD2; CDR3: CASSPEAAGSSYNEQFF; DNA: TGTGCCAGCTCACCAGAGGCAGCGGGGAGCTCCTACAATGAGCAGTTCTTC
J: TRBJ2-1; size: NA; V: TRBV2; D: NA; CDR3: CASSVEVYNEQFF; DNA: TGTGCCAGCAGTGTAGAGGTTTACAATGAGCAGTTCTTC
J: TRBJ2-4; size: NA; V: TRBV28; D: TRBD1; CDR3: CASKPGTGSHFQYF; DNA: TGTGCCAGCAAACCCGGGACAGGGTCACATTTTCAGTACTTC
J: TRBJ2-5; size: NA; V: TRBV7-2; D: TRBD2; CDR3: CASSLAGAQETQYF; DNA: TGTGCCAGCAGCCTAGCGGGGGCCCAAGAGACCCAGTACTTC
J: TRBJ1-1; size: NA; V: TRBV7-3; D: NA; CDR3: CASSFGRENTEAFF; DNA: TGTGCCAGCAGCTTCGGCCGGGAGAACACTGAAGCTTTCTTT
J: TRBJ2-7; size: NA; V: TRBV9; D: TRBD2; CDR3: CASSPRTSGGIYEQYF; DNA: TGTGCCAGCAGCCCGAGGACTAGCGGGGGGATATACGAGCAGTACTTC
J: TRBJ1-2; size: NA; V: TRBV7-9; D: NA; CDR3: CASSLSTGRNYGYTF; DNA: TGTGCCAGCAGCTTATCTACAGGAAGAAACTATGGCTACACCTTC